The T cell receptor (beta chain) described here comes from a study of T cells in Graves' hyperthyroidism and ophthalmopathy. The study, taken as a whole, reports: Blood shared most expanded thyroid clonotypes above 0.001.

TCR beta CDR3 sequences were amplified from RNA transcripts. First-round RT-PCR of the TCR CDR3 relied on the HTBI primer set. TCRdb reanalysed the multiplex PCR reads using MiXCR and keeps one entry per CDR3 protein. The data show about 400,000 distinct CDR3 sequences, 12% to 15% seen once. The CDR3 consists of 12 residues. Germline V lookup: CDR1 SEHNR, CDR2 FQNEAQ (reference sequence). Trimming took off 2 bases at V and 5 bases at J, with 4 bases between the two ends. As for this clonotype: The target antigen is unknown.

The chain combines TRBV7-9 with TRBJ1-5; D call uncertain. This TCR was recovered from a young woman with Graves' hyperthyroidism. Specimen: blood. The CDR3 spells CASSLIDQPQHF. The CDR3 DNA reads as TGTGCCAGCAGCTTAATTGATCAGCCCCAGCATTTT.